What follows describes a single T cell receptor beta chain. There is no known antigen for this receptor. Base qualities were left out, and no much larger clone turns up one base away. Participants in the prospective study were aged 18 to 89 years, lived in 20 to 30 United States geographic areas, and enrolled through a virtual design. To assign participants to cohorts, the prospective study relied on clinical history that participants themselves reported in a screening survey and a study questionnaire. Recovered participants in ImmuneRACE Cohort 3 were defined by two consecutive negative NP/OP PCR tests, clearance by a healthcare professional, or resolution of symptoms. Each participant in the prospective study had whole blood, serum and a nasopharyngeal or oropharyngeal swab collected by mobile phlebotomists. Prospective study participants could optionally give additional blood draws and questionnaires over an approximately 2-month period. Before DNA extraction, blood samples from the prospective study were shipped at room temperature or frozen.

Measured from the cysteine to the phenylalanine, the CDR3 is 14 residues long. Only the CDR3 part of the read is kept: 42 bases, read in frame from the first base. The junction shows trimming of 7 bases on V and 4 bases on J, and the gene matches do not reach 11 bases of it. As encoded in the germline V gene, CDR1 is SQVTM while CDR2 is ANQGSEA. This sample was included in a study of blood T cell repertoires in COVID-19 (dated by TCRdb to 2018 to 2020). Describing the broader study: The collaborator samples originated in the United States, Italy and Spain and spanned the acute and convalescent phases of COVID-19. Subjects who had been exposed to COVID-19, were actively infected with it, or had recovered from it provided the deeply sampled blood TCRbeta repertoires that made up the dataset. The repertoires were made available in a free public database intended to serve as a resource for research on the immune response to SARS-CoV-2. The material from the prospective study consisted of cDNA or gDNA derived from T cells, B-cell-depleted T cells, or PBMCs. Samples were obtained from the ongoing ImmuneRACE study (first 160 participants) and from 1,254 subjects provided by 6 global collaborators. A de-identified subject ID, COVID-19 status, age in years and sex were almost always included in the sample metadata. HLA class I and class II types, where available, came from metadata supplied by the sample provider rather than from assay-based typing.

TCRbeta CDR3 regions were amplified from genomic DNA by means of the immunoSEQ Assay, a bias-controlled multiplex PCR. The original methods were these. The number of nucleated cells in each sample was estimated from the amplification of reference gene primers within the assay. To quantify the absolute abundance of each unique TCRbeta CDR3 rearrangement, sequence reads were collapsed and filtered. For each sample, productive Simpson clonality was calculated as the square root of Simpson's diversity index over productive rearrangements. TCRdb took this table from immuneACCESS and kept in-frame rearrangements with V and J called. Such tables lack part of the clones; where checked against another copy, unresolved V genes explain under half of the gap, and the rest is unexplained. V and J calls and clone size come straight from that table; D and trimming were deduced from the DNA. Within this sample are some 200,000 clones, with approximately 90% of them counted one time only. Under 3% of the sample comes from the top ten.

Study-level results and caveats: How much clinical and demographic metadata was included differed by source and by participant, and the metadata was provided uncurated.

Rearrangement joined TRBV29-1 to TRBJ1-1; a stretch of 8 junction bases matches TRBD1. This sequence was found in a woman aged 25 to 39 who had recovered from COVID-19. The sample was PBMCs or T cells enriched from blood (not recorded which). Read as DNA, the sequence is TGCAGCGGGGCAGGACAGGGAGCGTCCACTGAAGCTTTCTTT. It translates to CSGAGQGASTEAFF.